A single sample is the source of the 7 T cell receptor beta chains below, sequenced in a study of identical twins. TCRdb redid the calling of the 5' RACE reads with MiXCR, one entry per CDR3 protein. The data hold some 600,000 distinct CDR3 sequences, with 7.1% observed a single time. These data are also associated with another study on yellow fever vaccine responses in identical twins.

Input material: PBMCs. The receptors originated from a woman younger than 30 in good health.

This rearrangement joins TRBV12-3 or TRBV12-4 to TRBJ2-1; 11 nucleotides align to TRBD2. The CDR3 is made up of 17 amino acids. The V and J ends lost 5 bases and 4 bases, in that order; junction bases with no gene match: 10. The CDR3 bases are TGTGCCAGCAGTCCGTTTAGCGGGGGGGCCAGGTACAATGAGCAGTTCTTC. As protein: CASSPFSGGARYNEQFF.

This clonotype has ten or more counts. The rearrangement links TRBV4-2 to TRBJ1-1, with a tentative D call TRBD1 (6 bases). CDR3 length: 15 amino acids. The germline V and J ends were trimmed by 0 bases and 4 bases, with 12 bases remaining between them. Germline V gene sequence: CDR1 LGHNA, CDR2 YNFKEQ. The CDR3 region is CASSQDPQGSTEAFF. The CDR3 region has the DNA TGTGCCAGCAGCCAAGACCCCCAGGGGAGCACTGAAGCTTTCTTT.

Ten or more counts support this clonotype. CDR3 sequence reads: CASSSDAEQYF. The CDR3 DNA follows: TGTGCCAGCAGCTCGGATGCAGAGCAGTACTTC. J is TRBJ2-7 and V is TRBV11-2; no clear D. The CDR3 length is 11 residues. Germline-derived CDR1 and CDR2 are SGHAT and FQNNGV. V lost 4 bases to trimming and J lost 7 bases, with 8 bases between them.

This chain uses TRBV4-2 with TRBJ2-1, with 7 bases lining up with TRBD1. V lost 2 bases to trimming and J lost 3 bases; unmatched junction nucleotides: 7. Germline V lookup: CDR1 LGHNA, CDR2 YNFKEQ. The length of the CDR3 is 16 residues. The DNA for the CDR3 is TGTGCCAGCAGCCAAAAAGGACAGGTGATCTACAATGAGCAGTTCTTC. This sequence encodes CASSQKGQVIYNEQFF.

The table lists this clonotype with a few counts. The chain has TRBV5-6 and TRBJ1-2; a weak D match, TRBD1 (5 bases). The CDR3 has 14 residues. Deletions cut 0 bases from V and 6 bases from J, with 12 bases between. Germline lookup yields CDR1 SGHDT and CDR2 YYEEEE. CDR3 sequence reads: CASSLDPGEDGYTF. As DNA, the CDR3 is TGTGCCAGCAGCTTGGATCCGGGGGAGGATGGCTACACCTTC.

This clonotype appeared a few times. The chain links TRBV12-3 or TRBV12-4 to TRBJ1-6; possibly TRBD1 for D (6 bases). V gave up 2 bases and J gave up 14 bases, with 7 bases separating them. The CDR3 is 11 residues long. The DNA of the CDR3 is TGTGCCAGCAGTTTAAGGGGGACCCTCCACTTT. This sequence encodes CASSLRGTLHF.

This chain connects TRBV3-1 to TRBJ2-1; unclear D gene. Looked up from germline, CDR1 is LGHDT and CDR2 is YNNKEL (reference sequence). V lost 10 bases and J lost 10, with 14 bases in between. This CDR3 spans 11 amino acids. CDR3 DNA sequence: TGTGCCACCGTTGCCAGGCCCGAGCAGTTCTTC. Amino acids: CATVARPEQFF.